Here is one T cell receptor (beta chain) with its context. Antigen specificity is unknown. It was with 60 Vbeta and 13 Jbeta primers that the PCR ran. Repertoires were generated with immunoSEQ multiplex PCR, while TCRdb's copy carries only in-frame clones and drops some. This table has 80,000 to 100,000 clones, 81% appearing once. Germline-derived CDR1 and CDR2 are LNHNV and YYDKDF (reference sequence). CDR3 length equals 13 residues. The V and J ends lost 1 base and 4 bases respectively, with 6 bases between them. The data originate from a study of cytomegalovirus exposure and HLA in healthy donors. Study-level findings and limits: Excluded: some indistinguishable V segments such as TRBV6-2 and TRBV6-3.

The sequence derives from a man aged 35 to 55 in good health and CMV-seropositive. Source material: PBMCs. The chain is built from TRBV15 and TRBJ2-3; D possibly corresponds to TRBD2 (5 bases). The CDR3 sequence: CATSRGSADTQYF. CDR3 nucleotide sequence: TGTGCCACCAGCAGAGGTAGCGCAGATACGCAGTATTTT.